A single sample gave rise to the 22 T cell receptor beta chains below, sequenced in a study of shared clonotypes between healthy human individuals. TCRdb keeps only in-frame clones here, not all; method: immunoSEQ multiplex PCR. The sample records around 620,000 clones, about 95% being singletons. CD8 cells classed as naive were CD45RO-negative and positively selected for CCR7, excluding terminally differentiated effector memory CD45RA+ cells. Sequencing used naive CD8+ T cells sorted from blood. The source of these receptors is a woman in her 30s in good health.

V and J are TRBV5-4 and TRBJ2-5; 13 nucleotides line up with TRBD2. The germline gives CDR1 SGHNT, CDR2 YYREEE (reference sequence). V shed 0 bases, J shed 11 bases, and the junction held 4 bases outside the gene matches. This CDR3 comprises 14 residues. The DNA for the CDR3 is TGTGCCAGCAGCTTGGGCACTAGCGGGAGGGAGCAGTACTTC. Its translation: CASSLGTSGREQYF.

As DNA, the CDR3 is TGTGCCAGCAGCGAGATACCAGGGGTCCCGAACACCGGGGAGCTGTTTTTT. Encoded protein: CASSEIPGVPNTGELFF. The chain couples TRBV9 to TRBJ2-2; the D gene is possibly TRBD1 (6 bases). The CDR3 is 17 residues long. Germline V gene lookup returns CDR1 SGDLS and CDR2 YYNGEE. V lost 3 bases and J 0 bases, leaving 15 bases between the germline ends.

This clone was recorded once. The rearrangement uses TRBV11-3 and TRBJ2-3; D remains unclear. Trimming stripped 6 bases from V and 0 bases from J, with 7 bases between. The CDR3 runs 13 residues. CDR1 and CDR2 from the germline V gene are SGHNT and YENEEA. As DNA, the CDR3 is TGTGCCAGCAGTTTATTTAGCACAGATACGCAGTATTTT. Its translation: CASSLFSTDTQYF.

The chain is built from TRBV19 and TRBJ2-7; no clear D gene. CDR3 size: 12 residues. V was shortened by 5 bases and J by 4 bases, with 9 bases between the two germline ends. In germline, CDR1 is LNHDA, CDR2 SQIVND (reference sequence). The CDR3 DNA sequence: TGTGCCAGTAGTTCACAGTCGTACGAGCAGTACTTC. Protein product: CASSSQSYEQYF. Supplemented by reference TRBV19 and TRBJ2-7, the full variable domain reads DGGITQSPKYLFRKEGQNVTLSCEQNLNHDAMYWYRQDPGQGLRLIYYSQIVNDFQKGDIAEGYSVSREKKESFPLTVTSAQKNPTAFYLCASSSQSYEQYFGPGTRLTVT.

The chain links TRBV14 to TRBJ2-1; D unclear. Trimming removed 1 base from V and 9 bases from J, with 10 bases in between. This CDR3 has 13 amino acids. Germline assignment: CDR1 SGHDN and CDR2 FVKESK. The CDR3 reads CASSQVRHSEQFF. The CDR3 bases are TGTGCCAGCAGCCAAGTACGGCATTCTGAGCAGTTCTTC.

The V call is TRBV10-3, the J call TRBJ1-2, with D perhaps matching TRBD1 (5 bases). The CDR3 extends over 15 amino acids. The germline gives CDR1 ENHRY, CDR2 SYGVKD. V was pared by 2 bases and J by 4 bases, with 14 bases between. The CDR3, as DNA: TGTGCCATCAGTGAGACCGGGACGGAACCCTATGGCTACACCTTC. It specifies CAISETGTEPYGYTF.

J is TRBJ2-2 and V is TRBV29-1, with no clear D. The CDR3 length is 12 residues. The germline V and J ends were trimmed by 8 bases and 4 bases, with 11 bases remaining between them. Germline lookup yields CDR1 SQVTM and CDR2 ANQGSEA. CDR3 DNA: TGCAGCAGTTATCGGCCCACCGGGGAGCTGTTTTTT. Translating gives CSSYRPTGELFF.

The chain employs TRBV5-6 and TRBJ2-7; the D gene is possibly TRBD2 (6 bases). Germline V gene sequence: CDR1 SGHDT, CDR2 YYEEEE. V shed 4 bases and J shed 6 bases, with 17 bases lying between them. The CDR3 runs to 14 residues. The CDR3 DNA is TGTGCCAGCAGCGTTAGCGGCACGTACCCCGAGCAGTACTTC. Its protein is CASSVSGTYPEQYF. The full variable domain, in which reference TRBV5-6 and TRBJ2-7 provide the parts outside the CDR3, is DAGVTQSPTHLIKTRGQQVTLRCSPKSGHDTVSWYQQALGQGPQFIFQYYEEEERQRGNFPDRFSGHQFPNYSSELNVNALLLGDSALYLCASSVSGTYPEQYFGPGTRLTVT.

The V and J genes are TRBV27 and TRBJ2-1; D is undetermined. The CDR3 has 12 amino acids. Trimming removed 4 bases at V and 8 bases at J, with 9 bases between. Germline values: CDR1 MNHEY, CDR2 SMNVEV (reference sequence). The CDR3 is CASSWAPHEQFF. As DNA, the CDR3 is TGTGCCAGCAGTTGGGCCCCCCATGAGCAGTTCTTC.

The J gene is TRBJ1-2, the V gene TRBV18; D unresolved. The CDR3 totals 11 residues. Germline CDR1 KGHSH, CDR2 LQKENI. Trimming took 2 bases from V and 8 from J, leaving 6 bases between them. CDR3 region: CASSPGNGYTF. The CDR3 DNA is TGTGCCAGCTCACCAGGGAACGGCTACACCTTC.

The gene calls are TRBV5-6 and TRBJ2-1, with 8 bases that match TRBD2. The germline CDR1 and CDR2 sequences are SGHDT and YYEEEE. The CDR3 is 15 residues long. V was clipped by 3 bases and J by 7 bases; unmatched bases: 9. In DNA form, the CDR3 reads TGTGCCAGCAGCTGGGGAGCGGGAGTAGGTAATGAGCAGTTCTTC. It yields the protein CASSWGAGVGNEQFF.

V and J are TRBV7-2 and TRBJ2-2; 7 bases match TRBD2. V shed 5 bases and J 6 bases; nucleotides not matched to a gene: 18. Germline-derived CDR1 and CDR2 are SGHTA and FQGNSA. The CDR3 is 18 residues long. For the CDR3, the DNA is TGTGCCAGCAGCCTTGCTGGTGGGGCGGGAGTCTTGGCCGGGGAGCTGTTTTTT. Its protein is CASSLAGGAGVLAGELFF.

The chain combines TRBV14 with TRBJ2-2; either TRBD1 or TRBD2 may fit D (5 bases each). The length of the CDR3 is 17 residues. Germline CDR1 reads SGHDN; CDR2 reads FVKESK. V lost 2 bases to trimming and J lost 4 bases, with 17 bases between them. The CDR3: CASSQKIAKRGTGELFF. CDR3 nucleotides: TGTGCCAGCAGCCAAAAAATAGCCAAGAGGGGCACCGGGGAGCTGTTTTTT.

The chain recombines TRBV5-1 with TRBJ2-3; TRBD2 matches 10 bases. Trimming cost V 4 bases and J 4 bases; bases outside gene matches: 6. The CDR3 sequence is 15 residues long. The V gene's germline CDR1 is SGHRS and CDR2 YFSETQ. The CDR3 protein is CASSLGLADADTQYF. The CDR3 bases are TGCGCCAGCAGCCTCGGACTAGCGGACGCAGATACGCAGTATTTT.

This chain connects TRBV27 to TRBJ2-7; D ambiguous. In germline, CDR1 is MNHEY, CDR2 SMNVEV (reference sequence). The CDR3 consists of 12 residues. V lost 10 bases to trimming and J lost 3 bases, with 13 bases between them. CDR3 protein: CATRTVYYEQYF. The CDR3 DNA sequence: TGTGCCACCCGGACGGTGTACTACGAGCAGTACTTC.

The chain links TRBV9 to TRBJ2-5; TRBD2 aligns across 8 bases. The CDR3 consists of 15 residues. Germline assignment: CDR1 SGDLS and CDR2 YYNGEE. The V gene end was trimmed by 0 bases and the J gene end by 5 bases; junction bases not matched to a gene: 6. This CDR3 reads CASSVDGRATETQYF. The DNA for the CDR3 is TGTGCCAGCAGCGTAGACGGGAGGGCCACGGAGACCCAGTACTTC.

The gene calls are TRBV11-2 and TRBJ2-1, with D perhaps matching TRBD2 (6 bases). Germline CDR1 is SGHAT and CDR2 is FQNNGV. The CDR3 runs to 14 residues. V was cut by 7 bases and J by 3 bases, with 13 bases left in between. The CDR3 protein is CASTDGGVYNEQFF. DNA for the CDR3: TGTGCCAGCACCGATGGAGGGGTCTACAATGAGCAGTTCTTC.

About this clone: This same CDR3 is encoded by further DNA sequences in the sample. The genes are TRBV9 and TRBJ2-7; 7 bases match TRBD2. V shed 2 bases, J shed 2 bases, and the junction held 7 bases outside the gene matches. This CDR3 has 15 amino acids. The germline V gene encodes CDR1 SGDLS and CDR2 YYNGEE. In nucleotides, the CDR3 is TGTGCCAGCAGCGTCGCGGCTAGCGGAACCTACGAGCAGTACTTC. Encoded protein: CASSVAASGTYEQYF.

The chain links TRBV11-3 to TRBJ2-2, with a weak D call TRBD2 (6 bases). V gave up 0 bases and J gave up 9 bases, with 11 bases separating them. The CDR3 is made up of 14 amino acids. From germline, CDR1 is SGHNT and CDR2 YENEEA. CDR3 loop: CASSLDTSSRELFF. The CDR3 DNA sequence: TGTGCCAGCAGCTTAGATACTAGCAGTAGGGAGCTGTTTTTT.

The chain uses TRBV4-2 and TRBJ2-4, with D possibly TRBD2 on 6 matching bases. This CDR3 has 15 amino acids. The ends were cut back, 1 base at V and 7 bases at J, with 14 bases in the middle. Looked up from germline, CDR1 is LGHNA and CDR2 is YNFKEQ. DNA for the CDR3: TGTGCCAGCAGCCAAGGTCGGGGGATAGGGAACATTCAGTACTTC. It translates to CASSQGRGIGNIQYF.

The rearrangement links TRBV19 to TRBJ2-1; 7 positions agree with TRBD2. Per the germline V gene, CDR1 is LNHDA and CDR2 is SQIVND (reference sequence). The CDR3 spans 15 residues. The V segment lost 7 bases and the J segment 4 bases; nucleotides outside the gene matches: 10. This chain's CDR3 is CASTPGGWTYNEQFF. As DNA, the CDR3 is TGTGCCAGTACCCCCGGGGGGTGGACTTACAATGAGCAGTTCTTC.

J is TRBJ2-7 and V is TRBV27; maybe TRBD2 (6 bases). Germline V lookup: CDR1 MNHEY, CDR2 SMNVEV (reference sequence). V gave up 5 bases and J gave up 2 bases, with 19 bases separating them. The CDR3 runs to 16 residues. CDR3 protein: CASSPFLERVPYEQYF. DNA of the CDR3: TGTGCCAGCAGTCCTTTCTTGGAGCGGGTACCCTACGAGCAGTACTTC.